The clone carrying this T cell receptor beta chain was seen ten or more times. The sample belongs to a study of T-cell memory formation after mild COVID-19. Each CDR3 protein is one row after TCRdb ran MiXCR on the 5' RACE reads. This table holds a few hundred thousand distinct CDR3 sequences, roughly 8.2% found once. The length of the CDR3 is 13 residues. Looked up from germline, CDR1 is SGHRS and CDR2 is YFSETQ. V was trimmed by 5 bases and J by 1 base, leaving 7 bases between them. This clonotype originated in a man aged 18 to 35 who had mild COVID-19 (a few samples of this study predate the infection). Cell type and time point are not known. The material sequenced was PBMCs or a T cell subset sorted from them (not recorded which). The rearrangement joins TRBV5-1 to TRBJ1-5; D is undetermined. As DNA, the CDR3 is TGCGCCAGCAGGGCTTCCAGCAATCAGCCCCAGCATTTT. Its translation is CASRASSNQPQHF.